This entry lists 22 T cell receptor beta chains sequenced from one sample in a study of human T cells and chemical hapten exposure. Using its own MiXCR run on the RACE reads, TCRdb lists one record per CDR3 protein. The sample carries approximately 90,000 distinct CDR3 sequences, under 12% recorded once. Time point here: patch test 1, 2 weeks after DPC sensitization. Documented treatment: therapeutic diphenylcyclopropenone sensitization with weekly scalp DPC. Specimen: whole blood, collected in connection with sensitization to the hapten diphenylcyclopropenone (DPC). The source is a man aged 40-49 years with alopecia areata. Some clones in this sample may be carry-over from other donors' samples.

V is TRBV11-3 and J is TRBJ2-1; D gene unclear. CDR3 length: 15 residues. Germline loops: CDR1 SGHNT, CDR2 YENEEA. V was clipped by 5 bases and J by 4 bases, with 15 bases between them. The CDR3 loop reads CASSPNADQYNEQFF. CDR3 nucleotide sequence: TGTGCCAGCAGCCCCAACGCCGATCAGTACAATGAGCAGTTCTTC.

This clonotype turned up a few times. The rearrangement links TRBV6-5 to TRBJ2-2; D gene ambiguous. The CDR3 contains 14 residues. V was cut by 2 bases and J by 0 bases, with 4 bases left in between. Germline V lookup: CDR1 MNHEY, CDR2 SVGAGI. The CDR3 is CASSYGANTGELFF. In DNA, the CDR3 is TGTGCCAGCAGTTACGGGGCGAACACCGGGGAGCTGTTTTTT.

This clonotype was picked up many times. This chain links TRBV6-4 with TRBJ2-3, with unresolved D. The CDR3 is 15 residues long. Trimming cost V 0 bases and J 1 base, with 8 bases left between them. Per germline, CDR1 MRHNA and CDR2 SNTAGT. In DNA, the CDR3 is TGTGCCAGCAGTGACTCGAGTCGAGGCACAGATACGCAGTATTTT. This encodes CASSDSSRGTDTQYF.

The chain has TRBV7-8 and TRBJ1-1; 7 nucleotides match TRBD1. Trimming took 5 bases from V and 4 from J; bases not matched to a gene: 7. The CDR3 is 14 residues long. The germline gives CDR1 SGHVS, CDR2 FQNEAQ. Written as DNA, the CDR3 is TGTGCCAGCAGCGTAGACAGGGTTTCCACTGAAGCTTTCTTT. Translation: CASSVDRVSTEAFF.

The sample holds many counts of this clonotype. This chain uses TRBV27 with TRBJ1-2, with D tentatively TRBD1 (5 bases). The germline CDR1 and CDR2 sequences are MNHEY and SMNVEV (reference sequence). This CDR3 spans 15 amino acids. The germline V and J ends were trimmed by 4 bases and 5 bases, with 17 bases remaining between them. The CDR3 DNA reads TGTGCCAGCAGTTCCACCGGGACCGATTCGTATGGCTACACCTTC. Encoded protein: CASSSTGTDSYGYTF.

The V and J genes are TRBV6-5 and TRBJ1-1; no firm D call. Trimming left V 8 bases short and J 0 bases short, with 10 bases between. Germline V gene data show CDR1 as MNHEY and CDR2 as SVGAGI. This CDR3 is built from 13 residues. CDR3 DNA: TGTGCCAGCTTAGAGACGGTGAACACTGAAGCTTTCTTT. Amino acid sequence: CASLETVNTEAFF.

The V and J genes are TRBV6-1 and TRBJ2-1; 8 bases are shared with TRBD2. There are 12 residues in the CDR3. The germline V gene has CDR1 MNHNS and CDR2 SASEGT. V trimming: 6 bases; J trimming: 9 bases; junction bases outside the gene matches: 4. The chain's CDR3 is CASRPREGEQFF. The CDR3 coding sequence is TGTGCCAGCAGGCCACGGGAGGGTGAGCAGTTCTTC.

The chain carries TRBV6-2 or TRBV6-3 and TRBJ2-7; no clear D gene. Trimming pared 4 bases from V and 3 bases from J, leaving 7 bases between. This CDR3 is 12 amino acids long. Germline-derived CDR1 and CDR2 are MNHEY and SVGEGT. The CDR3 DNA follows: TGTGCCAGCAGTTCCTTCTACTACGAGCAGTACGTC. This gives the protein CASSSFYYEQYV.

This clonotype was seen ten or more times. V usage is TRBV7-9 and J usage is TRBJ1-1; the D is unclear. The V end lost 3 bases, the J end lost 0 bases, and 5 bases lay between the germline ends. The CDR3 has 13 amino acids. CDR1 and CDR2 (germline): SEHNR, FQNEAQ (reference sequence). CDR3 amino acids: CASSFPLNTEAFF. Here the CDR3 DNA reads TGTGCCAGCAGCTTTCCCTTGAACACTGAAGCTTTCTTT.

This clonotype was counted only a few times. The chain links TRBV6-2 or TRBV6-3 to TRBJ1-2, with no clear D. Trimming removed 4 bases from V and 5 bases from J, with 20 bases in between. This CDR3 comprises 16 residues. Per the germline V gene, CDR1 is MNHEY and CDR2 is SVGEGT. The CDR3 here is CASSSSARAAEYGYTF. The DNA for the CDR3 is TGTGCCAGCAGTTCCTCTGCTCGGGCTGCGGAGTATGGCTACACCTTC.

This clonotype was observed at least ten times. The rearrangement links TRBV29-1 to TRBJ2-1; 13 bases fit TRBD2. This CDR3 has 12 residues. CDR1 and CDR2 from the germline V gene are SQVTM and ANQGSEA. Trimming removed 7 bases from V and 11 bases from J; junction bases left unmatched: 5. For the CDR3, the DNA is TGCAGCGCCGGGACTAGCGGGGCCCAGCAGTTCTTC. Amino acids: CSAGTSGAQQFF.

This chain uses TRBV6-2 or TRBV6-3 with TRBJ2-7, with 12 positions matching TRBD2. CDR1 and CDR2 from the germline V gene are MNHEY and SVGEGT. The CDR3 length is 17 residues. V lost 5 bases to trimming and J lost 5 bases; unmatched junction nucleotides: 13. CDR3 in amino acids: CASSAWPTSGRKDEQYV. The CDR3 nucleotides read TGTGCCAGCAGTGCATGGCCGACTAGCGGGAGAAAGGACGAGCAGTACGTC.

This clonotype appeared a few times. The chain has TRBV24-1 and TRBJ2-1, with D tentatively TRBD2 (5 bases). The CDR3 has 12 amino acids. Trimming cost V 4 bases and J 8 bases, with 8 bases left between them. CDR1 is KGHDR, CDR2 SFDVKD, per germline. CDR3 sequence (DNA): TGTGCCACCAGTGAGACGGAGGATGAGCAGTTCTTC. Amino acids: CATSETEDEQFF.

This clonotype occurred many times. The chain uses TRBV28 and TRBJ2-7; the D gene is possibly TRBD1 (6 bases). CDR3 size: 12 residues. Trimming removed 5 bases at V and 3 bases at J, with 8 bases between. Germline V gene sequence: CDR1 MDHEN, CDR2 SYDVKM. The CDR3 reads CASSLQGYEQYF. CDR3 bases: TGTGCCAGCAGTCTACAGGGCTACGAGCAGTACTTC.

V gene TRBV6-5 combines with J gene TRBJ2-1; TRBD2 matches 7 bases. The CDR3 covers 15 residues. Germline-derived CDR1 and CDR2 are MNHEY and SVGAGI. J lost 5 bases, V lost 8 bases, and 12 bases had no gene match. The CDR3 DNA reads as TGTGCCAGCGGGACTCCGGGACTAACCCACAATGAGCAGTTCTTC. Residues: CASGTPGLTHNEQFF.

The chain employs TRBV11-2 and TRBJ1-4; D remains ambiguous. CDR3 length: 16 residues. Germline CDR1 reads SGHAT; CDR2 reads FQNNGV. V was clipped by 2 bases and J by 0 bases, with 10 bases between them. CDR3 coding DNA: TGTGCCAGCAGCTTACAAGGGTTTTCAACTAATGAAAAACTGTTTTTT. Its translation is CASSLQGFSTNEKLFF.

This clonotype showed up many times. This rearrangement joins TRBV20-1 to TRBJ2-3; perhaps TRBD2 as D (5 bases). Germline V gene data show CDR1 as DFQATT and CDR2 as SNEGSKA (reference sequence). The CDR3 is 15 residues long. V lost 0 bases to trimming and J lost 2 bases, with 12 bases between them. In DNA form, the CDR3 reads TGCAGTGCTAGAGATGCGGCGGGCGCCACAGATACGCAGTATTTT. It specifies CSARDAAGATDTQYF.

Many counts were recorded for this clonotype. The chain uses TRBV20-1 and TRBJ2-6; D ambiguous. V lost 5 bases to trimming and J lost 1 base, with 6 bases between them. The germline gives CDR1 DFQATT, CDR2 SNEGSKA (reference sequence). The CDR3 has 13 amino acids. Here the CDR3 reads CSAFRSGANVLTF. The CDR3 DNA reads TGCAGTGCTTTCCGATCTGGGGCCAACGTCCTGACTTTC.

The V and J genes are TRBV27 and TRBJ2-3; D unclear. The V gene lost 1 base and the J gene lost 3 bases, with 5 bases spanning the gap. The CDR3 runs to 13 residues. Germline V gene data show CDR1 as MNHEY and CDR2 as SMNVEV (reference sequence). In DNA, the CDR3 is TGTGCCAGCAGTTTATGGACGACAGATACGCAGTATTTT. It translates to CASSLWTTDTQYF.

This clonotype was counted many times. This sequence joins TRBV11-1 and TRBJ2-7, with D possibly matching TRBD2 (6 bases). Germline values: CDR1 SGHAT, CDR2 FQDESV (reference sequence). CDR3 length: 14 amino acids. V was clipped by 7 bases and J by 2 bases, with 15 bases between them. This CDR3 is CASMGRTSPYEQYF. The CDR3 DNA sequence: TGTGCCAGCATGGGGAGGACATCCCCCTACGAGCAGTACTTC.

The V gene is TRBV6-1, the J gene TRBJ2-2, with no clear D. CDR1 and CDR2 (germline): MNHNS, SASEGT. The ends were cut back, 2 bases at V and 6 bases at J, with 7 bases in the middle. This CDR3 is built from 13 residues. Here the CDR3 DNA reads TGTGCCAGCAGTGAAAATGGTCCCGGGGAGCTGTTTTTT. This codes for CASSENGPGELFF.

This clonotype was observed many times. The chain carries TRBV28 and TRBJ1-6; D remains unclear. Germline-derived CDR1 and CDR2 are MDHEN and SYDVKM. V lost 9 bases to trimming and J lost 4 bases, with 16 bases between them. This CDR3 is built from 15 residues. CDR3 amino acids: CASKVLTPYNSPLHF. For the CDR3, the DNA is TGTGCCAGTAAAGTTCTGACACCATATAATTCACCCCTCCACTTT.